Listed here are 29 T cell receptor beta chains from one sample, sequenced in a study of T cells after yellow fever vaccination. TCRdb reprocessed the 5' RACE reads via MiXCR and lists one record per CDR3 protein. This sample has about 200,000 distinct CDR3 sequences, with approximately 3% found just once. Material: CD4+ T cells sorted from PBMCs, obtained 10 days after the yellow fever booster vaccination. The source is a man between 18 and 29 years old who received the YFV17D yellow fever vaccine.

This clonotype was detected many times. The CDR3 DNA is TGTGCCAGCAGCTCCGGGACAGGGCGAGCTAACTATGGCTACACCTTC. This codes for CASSSGTGRANYGYTF. J is TRBJ1-2 and V is TRBV13, with 9 bases that match TRBD1. V gave up 4 bases and J gave up 0 bases; unmatched junction bases: 6. The CDR3 runs to 16 residues. Per the germline V gene, CDR1 is PRHDT and CDR2 is FYEKMQ (reference sequence). The full variable domain, with the rest looked up from reference TRBV13 and TRBJ1-2, is AAGVIQSPRHLIKEKRETATLKCYPIPRHDTVYWYQQGPGQDPQFLISFYEKMQSDKGSIPDRFSAQQFSDYHSELNMSSLELGDSALYFCASSSGTGRANYGYTFGSGTRLTVV.

This clonotype was seen a handful of times. This chain links TRBV5-1 with TRBJ1-1; D unclear. This CDR3 is built from 13 residues. Germline CDR1 SGHRS, CDR2 YFSETQ. V was trimmed by 4 bases and J by 4 bases, leaving 11 bases between them. The chain's CDR3 is CASSGEPSTEAFF. CDR3 coding DNA: TGCGCCAGCAGCGGCGAACCTAGCACTGAAGCTTTCTTT.

This clonotype was counted many times. The chain has TRBV7-2 and TRBJ2-5; 9 nucleotides line up with TRBD1. V trimming: 1 base; J trimming: 5 bases; junction bases outside the gene matches: 5. Germline values: CDR1 SGHTA, CDR2 FQGNSA. The CDR3 loop spans 15 amino acids. CDR3 protein: CASSLVGQGPETQYF. The CDR3, as DNA: TGTGCCAGCAGCTTAGTTGGACAGGGGCCTGAGACCCAGTACTTC.

This clonotype was counted a few times. This chain connects TRBV29-1 to TRBJ1-5, with D perhaps matching TRBD1 (6 bases). V lost 4 bases, J lost 0 bases, and 19 bases lay in between. CDR1 and CDR2 from the germline V gene are SQVTM and ANQGSEA. The CDR3 has 17 residues. CDR3 protein: CSVVVGQGYYSNQPQHF. The CDR3 region has the DNA TGCAGCGTTGTAGTGGGGCAGGGGTATTATAGCAATCAGCCCCAGCATTTT.

This clonotype appeared many times. The chain uses TRBV7-2 and TRBJ2-1, with 7 bases identical to TRBD1. CDR3 length: 13 amino acids. After removal of 5 bases from V and 6 bases from J, the junction contained 4 bases not matched to a gene. Germline V gene sequence: CDR1 SGHTA, CDR2 FQGNSA. In DNA, the CDR3 is TGTGCCAGCAGCACATACAGGGGCAATGAGCAGTTCTTC. Translated: CASSTYRGNEQFF.

This clonotype was recorded a few times. This chain uses TRBV20-1 with TRBJ2-3; 13 nucleotides align to TRBD2. This CDR3 comprises 14 residues. V was clipped by 6 bases and J by 11 bases; unmatched bases: 11. The V gene's germline CDR1 is DFQATT and CDR2 SNEGSKA (reference sequence). The CDR3 DNA follows: TGCAGTGCAACAGGGACTAGCGGGGCGGTAGGGCAGTATTTT. Its protein product is CSATGTSGAVGQYF.

This chain connects TRBV10-2 to TRBJ2-7, with a possible D match to TRBD2 (5 bases). Trimming left V 7 bases short and J 3 bases short, with 19 bases between. Germline CDR1 is WSHSY and CDR2 is SAAADI. The CDR3 sequence is 15 residues long. CDR3 loop: CASIPQAESGYEQYF. The CDR3 DNA follows: TGCGCCAGCATCCCCCAGGCTGAAAGCGGCTACGAGCAGTACTTC.

This clonotype was detected many times. The chain couples TRBV12-3 or TRBV12-4 to TRBJ2-3; 12 positions agree with TRBD2. The length of the CDR3 is 16 residues. The V and J ends lost 9 bases and 1 base, in that order; junction bases with no gene match: 8. The CDR3 nucleotides read TGTGCCAGTACTAGCGGGGGGATGCCGCGCACAGATACGCAGTATTTT. This translates into CASTSGGMPRTDTQYF.

The chain joins TRBV6-5 to TRBJ2-1; 7 positions match TRBD2. Germline V gives CDR1 MNHEY, CDR2 SVGAGI. V shed 5 bases and J 8 bases; nucleotides not matched to a gene: 12. This CDR3 is built from 15 residues. Here the CDR3 reads CASSARGRGVDEQFF. The CDR3 region has the DNA TGTGCCAGCAGTGCCCGAGGGAGGGGAGTGGATGAGCAGTTCTTC.

This clonotype was found a few times. The chain employs TRBV12-3 or TRBV12-4 and TRBJ2-3, with 7 bases matching TRBD1. V shed 6 bases, J shed 4 bases, and the junction held 4 bases outside the gene matches. The CDR3 covers 13 residues. CDR3 sequence (DNA): TGTGCCAGCAGGCCGCAGGGGGCAGATACGCAGTATTTT. Protein: CASRPQGADTQYF.

This clonotype was seen at least ten times. V and J are TRBV4-3 and TRBJ2-1, with D possibly being TRBD1 (6 bases). V was pared by 3 bases and J by 3 bases, with 12 bases between. CDR3 size: 15 residues. Germline values: CDR1 LGHNA, CDR2 YSLEER. The CDR3 protein is CASSHLDRVYNEQFF. DNA of the CDR3: TGCGCCAGCAGCCATTTGGACAGAGTCTACAATGAGCAGTTCTTC.

This clonotype was detected a few times. The chain has TRBV5-1 and TRBJ1-4; weak D call: TRBD1 (5 bases). Germline CDR1 reads SGHRS; CDR2 reads YFSETQ. V was cut by 0 bases and J by 5 bases, with 8 bases left in between. The CDR3 is 14 residues long. CDR3 in DNA: TGCGCCAGCAGCTTGGTGGCAGGGAATGAAAAACTGTTTTTT. It is translated as CASSLVAGNEKLFF.

This clonotype has a count of ten or more. The CDR3 sequence is CASSLVFANEQFF. CDR3 in DNA: TGTGCCAGCAGCTTAGTTTTTGCGAATGAGCAGTTCTTC. The chain links TRBV7-2 to TRBJ2-1, with D unresolved. Trimming stripped 1 base from V and 7 bases from J, with 8 bases between. This CDR3 contains 13 residues. Germline assignment: CDR1 SGHTA and CDR2 FQGNSA.

The rearrangement uses TRBV7-8 and TRBJ2-1, with D tentatively TRBD2 (5 bases). This CDR3 has 12 residues. Germline assignment: CDR1 SGHVS and CDR2 FQNEAQ. V lost 2 bases and J 13 bases, leaving 12 bases between the germline ends. In DNA form, the CDR3 reads TGTGCCAGCAGCTTACTAGAGACGGGACAGTTCTTC. Translated: CASSLLETGQFF. Full variable domain (outside the CDR3, taken from reference TRBV7-8 and TRBJ2-1): GAGVSQSPRYKVAKRGQDVALRCDPISGHVSLFWYQQALGQGPEFLTYFQNEAQLDKSGLPSDRFFAERPEGSVSTLKIQRTQQEDSAVYLCASSLLETGQFFGPGTRLTVL.

In its sample, this clonotype was seen many times. The chain joins TRBV12-3 or TRBV12-4 to TRBJ1-2; D possibly corresponds to TRBD1 (5 bases). This CDR3 has 14 amino acids. Trimming cost V 5 bases and J 4 bases, with 14 bases left between them. The CDR3 loop reads CASSLARVAYGYTF. DNA of the CDR3: TGTGCCAGCAGTCTTGCCAGGGTAGCCTATGGCTACACCTTC.

This clonotype was picked up many times. V gene TRBV20-1 combines with J gene TRBJ1-2, with 7 bases matching TRBD1. The CDR3 covers 14 residues. Germline CDR1 reads DFQATT; CDR2 reads SNEGSKA (reference sequence). Germline trimming cut 5 bases from V and 4 bases from J; bases unmatched to any gene: 10. The CDR3 here is CSASTGTVTYGYTF. CDR3 nucleotides: TGCAGTGCTTCAACCGGGACAGTTACCTATGGCTACACCTTC.

This clonotype was picked up a small number of times. V usage is TRBV20-1 and J usage is TRBJ1-2; maybe TRBD1 (5 bases). The V end was cut by 5 bases, the J end by 8 bases, with 18 bases between. The germline gives CDR1 DFQATT, CDR2 SNEGSKA (reference sequence). This CDR3 is 13 amino acids long. CDR3 region: CSAGREGSRGYTF. CDR3 nucleotide sequence: TGCAGTGCTGGGCGGGAGGGGTCTCGGGGCTACACCTTC.

V and J are TRBV6-2 or TRBV6-3 and TRBJ1-1; D gene uncertain. Germline V gives CDR1 MNHEY, CDR2 SVGEGT. CDR3 length: 13 amino acids. The germline V and J ends were trimmed by 4 bases and 8 bases, with 14 bases remaining between them. The CDR3 spells CASSFRATREAFF. The CDR3 bases are TGTGCCAGCAGTTTCCGAGCCACCCGAGAAGCTTTCTTT.

This clonotype was seen a handful of times. The chain employs TRBV2 and TRBJ1-1; D not resolved. The germline CDR1 and CDR2 sequences are SNHLY and FYNNEI. Trimming cost V 7 bases and J 1 base, with 10 bases left between them. The length of the CDR3 is 13 residues. The CDR3 nucleotides are TGTGCCAGCACTCGGGAGACGAACACTGAAGCTTTCTTT. It codes for CASTRETNTEAFF.

There are a few counts of this clonotype. The chain recombines TRBV20-1 with TRBJ2-2, with 9 nucleotides matching TRBD2. V lost 0 bases to trimming and J lost 3 bases; unmatched junction nucleotides: 2. The CDR3 is 15 amino acids. CDR1 and CDR2 (germline): DFQATT, SNEGSKA (reference sequence). CDR3 sequence: CSAREAGGYTGELFF. CDR3 nucleotide sequence: TGCAGTGCTAGAGAGGCGGGGGGGTACACCGGGGAGCTGTTTTTT.

This clonotype was counted between two and nine times. The chain links TRBV5-4 to TRBJ2-2, with 8 bases that match TRBD2. The germline V gene encodes CDR1 SGHNT and CDR2 YYREEE (reference sequence). V shed 2 bases, J shed 4 bases, and the junction held 7 bases outside the gene matches. The CDR3 loop spans 16 amino acids. In DNA, the CDR3 is TGTGCCAGCAGCTTAGGCGGGGGGATACTCACCGGGGAGCTGTTTTTT. It encodes CASSLGGGILTGELFF.

This clonotype was seen a handful of times. The gene calls are TRBV28 and TRBJ1-4; tentatively, D is TRBD1 (5 bases). This CDR3 has 17 residues. Trimming removed 2 bases from V and 4 bases from J, with 17 bases in between. Germline CDR1 reads MDHEN; CDR2 reads SYDVKM. The CDR3 bases are TGTGCCAGCAGTTTAGCTTCGGGGGGACCGGATAATGAAAAACTGTTTTTT. Protein sequence: CASSLASGGPDNEKLFF.

The chain links TRBV3-1 to TRBJ1-5; weak D call: TRBD1 (6 bases). The CDR3 spans 14 residues. The germline V gene encodes CDR1 LGHDT and CDR2 YNNKEL (reference sequence). The V gene lost 6 bases and the J gene lost 1 base, with 10 bases spanning the gap. The CDR3 spells CASSTQGSNQPQHF. DNA of the CDR3: TGTGCCAGCAGTACACAGGGAAGCAATCAGCCCCAGCATTTT.

This clonotype occurred many times. This chain uses TRBV6-5 with TRBJ2-7, with 9 bases fitting TRBD1. Germline V lookup: CDR1 MNHEY, CDR2 SVGAGI. Trimming cost V 0 bases and J 6 bases; bases outside gene matches: 12. The CDR3 is made up of 17 amino acids. In DNA form, the CDR3 reads TGTGCCAGCAGTTACTCGACAGGGGGGGACATATTGGGCGAGCAGTACTTC. Translated, it gives CASSYSTGGDILGEQYF.

This clonotype was counted ten times or more. V gene TRBV11-2 combines with J gene TRBJ2-2, with TRBD1 identical over 9 bases. The CDR3 totals 14 residues. Per the germline V gene, CDR1 is SGHAT and CDR2 is FQNNGV. After removal of 2 bases from V and 6 bases from J, the junction contained 1 base not matched to a gene. CDR3 nucleotide sequence: TGTGCCAGCAGCTTAAGACAGGGGGCCGGGGAGCTGTTTTTT. Protein sequence: CASSLRQGAGELFF.

The V gene is TRBV7-2, the J gene TRBJ1-5, with D unclear. Trimming took 5 bases from V and 2 from J, leaving 13 bases between them. Germline lookup yields CDR1 SGHTA and CDR2 FQGNSA. The CDR3 extends over 15 amino acids. The CDR3 DNA is TGTGCCAGCAGCACTAGGGTAGGAGGCAATCAGCCCCAGCATTTT. As protein: CASSTRVGGNQPQHF.

This clonotype showed up many times. For the CDR3, the DNA is TGTGCCAGCAGCTTAGACCCCCGGGGCCTGGGCGAGCAGTACGTC. Its translation: CASSLDPRGLGEQYV. The rearrangement joins TRBV5-6 to TRBJ2-7, with D perhaps being TRBD1 or TRBD2 (5 bases each). CDR1 is SGHDT, CDR2 YYEEEE, per germline. Trimming cost V 2 bases and J 6 bases, with 18 bases left between them. CDR3 length equals 15 residues.

This clonotype showed up many times. J is TRBJ2-5 and V is TRBV10-3; 7 bases map to TRBD1. CDR1 and CDR2 (germline): ENHRY, SYGVKD. With 5 bases clipped from V and 1 base from J, the junction kept 1 base outside the gene matches. The CDR3 runs to 13 residues. CDR3 in DNA: TGTGCCATCAGTTGGGACAGCCAAGAGACCCAGTACTTC. Translation: CAISWDSQETQYF.

This clonotype showed up just a few times. The chain uses TRBV7-2 and TRBJ1-1; D possibly corresponds to TRBD1 (5 bases). CDR1 SGHTA and CDR2 FQGNSA come from the germline V gene. Between the trimmed V and J ends, which lost 1 base and 1 base, there was a span of 10 bases. The CDR3 loop spans 15 amino acids. The CDR3 protein is CASSLGGAQNTEAFF. The CDR3 DNA follows: TGTGCCAGCAGCTTAGGAGGGGCCCAGAACACTGAAGCTTTCTTT.